This T cell receptor beta chain is drawn from a study of blood T cell repertoires in COVID-19 (dated by TCRdb to 2020 to 2022). Context from the whole study: Samples covering the acute and convalescent phases of COVID-19 were provided by collaborators in the United States, Italy and Spain. The material from the prospective study consisted of cDNA or gDNA derived from T cells, B-cell-depleted T cells, or PBMCs. Subjects who had been exposed to COVID-19, were actively infected with it, or had recovered from it provided the deeply sampled blood TCRbeta repertoires that made up the dataset. The repertoires were released in a freely available public database intended as a resource for research on the immune response to SARS-CoV-2. The samples were drawn from two sources: the first 160 participants of the ongoing ImmuneRACE study, and fewer than 1,500 subjects contributed by 6 global collaborators. A de-identified subject ID, COVID-19 status, age in years and sex were almost always included in the sample metadata. Where HLA class I and class II types were available, the types were taken from metadata supplied by the sample provider, not from assay-based typing. The study at large found these results: The quantity of clinical and demographic metadata differed by source and by participant and was supplied without curation.

For this clone: Its antigen is not yet known. Base qualities are not at hand, and no much larger clone is one base apart.

The immunoSEQ Assay, a bias-controlled multiplex PCR, was used to amplify TCRbeta CDR3 regions from genomic DNA. In the authors' own workflow: The number of nucleated cells in each sample was estimated from the amplification of reference gene primers within the assay. Sequence reads were collapsed and filtered to measure the absolute abundance of every unique TCRbeta CDR3 rearrangement. For each sample, productive Simpson clonality was calculated as the square root of Simpson's diversity index over productive rearrangements. Entries here come from immuneACCESS through TCRdb and include only in-frame sequences with V and J called. Some clones fail to appear in such tables; in the studies checked, an unresolved V gene covers under half of the shortfall, and the cause of the remainder is unknown. V, J and clone size were drawn from that table, and D and trimming were deduced from the DNA. For this sample there are roughly 100,000 clones; roughly 85% appear just once. Approximately 2% of the sample is held by the ten biggest clonotypes.

Whole blood was collected in K2EDTA tubes by collaborating institutions according to the institutions' own protocols. For TCRbeta analysis, collaborator samples were shipped as frozen whole blood, as isolated PBMCs, or as DNA extracted from either sample type. The germline V and J ends show losses of 0 bases and 5 bases respectively, and no gene match explains 11 bases of the junction. As encoded in the germline V gene (reference sequence), CDR1 is LGHDT while CDR2 is YNNKEL. The CDR3 measures 17 amino acids from cysteine to phenylalanine. Of the read, only the CDR3 DNA is kept; its 51 bases are in frame from base 1.

The sample comprised peripheral blood. The origin of this receptor is a man aged 50 or older with active COVID-19. The chain couples TRBV3-1 (or the pseudogene TRBV3-2) to TRBJ2-7; TRBD1 matches 9 bases in the middle. The DNA sequence is TGTGCCAGCAGCCAAGATGCCCTTCGGGACAGGGTCCACGAGCAGTACTTC. The resulting protein is CASSQDALRDRVHEQYF.